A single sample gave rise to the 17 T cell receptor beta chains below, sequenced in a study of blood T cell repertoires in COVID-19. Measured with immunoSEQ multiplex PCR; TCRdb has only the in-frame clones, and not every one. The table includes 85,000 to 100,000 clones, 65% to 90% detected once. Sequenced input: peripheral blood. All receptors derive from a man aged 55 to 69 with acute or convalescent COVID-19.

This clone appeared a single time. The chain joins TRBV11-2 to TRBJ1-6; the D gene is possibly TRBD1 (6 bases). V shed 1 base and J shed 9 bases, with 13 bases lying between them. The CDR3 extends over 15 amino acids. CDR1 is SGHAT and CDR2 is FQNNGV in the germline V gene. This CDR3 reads CASSLGAGAISPLHF. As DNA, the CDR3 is TGTGCCAGCAGCTTAGGTGCAGGGGCTATTTCACCCCTCCACTTT.

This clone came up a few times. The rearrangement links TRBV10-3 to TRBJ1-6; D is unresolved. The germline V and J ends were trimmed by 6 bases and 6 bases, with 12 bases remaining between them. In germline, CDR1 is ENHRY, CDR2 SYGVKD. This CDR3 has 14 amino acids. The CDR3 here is CAIRGGIVNSPLHF. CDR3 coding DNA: TGTGCCATCAGGGGCGGGATAGTTAATTCACCCCTCCACTTT.

The CDR3 region is CASSIVLGGSEKLFF. The CDR3, as DNA: TGTGCCAGCAGTATAGTTCTAGGGGGTAGTGAAAAACTGTTTTTT. The V and J genes are TRBV6-5 and TRBJ1-4; tentatively, D is TRBD1 (6 bases). Germline CDR1 is MNHEY and CDR2 is SVGAGI. This CDR3 contains 15 residues. V was shortened by 5 bases and J by 7 bases, with 17 bases between the two germline ends.

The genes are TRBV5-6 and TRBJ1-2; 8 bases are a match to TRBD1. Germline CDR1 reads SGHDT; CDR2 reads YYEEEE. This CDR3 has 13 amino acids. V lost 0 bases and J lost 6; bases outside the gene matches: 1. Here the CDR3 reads CASSLGTGNGYTF. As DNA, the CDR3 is TGTGCCAGCAGCTTGGGGACAGGGAATGGCTACACCTTC.

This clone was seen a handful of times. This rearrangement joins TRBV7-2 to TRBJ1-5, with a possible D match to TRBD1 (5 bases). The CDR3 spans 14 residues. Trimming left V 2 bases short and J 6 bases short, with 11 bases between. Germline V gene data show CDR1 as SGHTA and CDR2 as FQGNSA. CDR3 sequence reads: CASSLTRQGQPQHF. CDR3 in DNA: TGTGCCAGCAGCTTAACGAGGCAGGGTCAGCCCCAGCATTTT. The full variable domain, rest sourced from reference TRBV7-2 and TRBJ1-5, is GAGVSQSPSNKVTEKGKDVELRCDPISGHTALYWYRQSLGQGLEFLIYFQGNSAPDKSGLPSDRFSAERTGGSVSTLTIQRTQQEDSAVYLCASSLTRQGQPQHFGDGTRLSIL.

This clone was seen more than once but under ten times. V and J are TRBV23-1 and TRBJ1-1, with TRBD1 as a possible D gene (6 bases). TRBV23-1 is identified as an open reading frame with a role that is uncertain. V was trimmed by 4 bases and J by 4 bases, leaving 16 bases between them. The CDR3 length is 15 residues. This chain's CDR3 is CASSPRRTVCTEAFF. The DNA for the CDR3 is TGCGCCAGCAGTCCCAGGAGGACAGTGTGCACTGAAGCTTTCTTT.

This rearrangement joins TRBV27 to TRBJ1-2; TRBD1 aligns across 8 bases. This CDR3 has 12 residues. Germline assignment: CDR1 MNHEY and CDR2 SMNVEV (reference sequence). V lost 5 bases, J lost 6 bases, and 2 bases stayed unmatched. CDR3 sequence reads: CASSQTGDGYTF. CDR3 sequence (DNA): TGTGCCAGCAGTCAGACAGGGGATGGCTACACCTTC.

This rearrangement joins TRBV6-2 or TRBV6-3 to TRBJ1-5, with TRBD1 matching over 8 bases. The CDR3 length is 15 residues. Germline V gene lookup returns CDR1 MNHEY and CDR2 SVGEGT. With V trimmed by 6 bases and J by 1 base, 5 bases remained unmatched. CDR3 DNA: TGTGCCAGCAGCCTACAGGGGGGAAGCAATCAGCCCCAGCATTTT. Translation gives CASSLQGGSNQPQHF.

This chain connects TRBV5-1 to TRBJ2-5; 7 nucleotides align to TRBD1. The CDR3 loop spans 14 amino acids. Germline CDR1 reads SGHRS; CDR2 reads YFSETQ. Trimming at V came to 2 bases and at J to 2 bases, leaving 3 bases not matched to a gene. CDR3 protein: CASSLQGLQETQYF. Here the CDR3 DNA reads TGCGCCAGCAGCTTACAGGGGTTACAAGAGACCCAGTACTTC.

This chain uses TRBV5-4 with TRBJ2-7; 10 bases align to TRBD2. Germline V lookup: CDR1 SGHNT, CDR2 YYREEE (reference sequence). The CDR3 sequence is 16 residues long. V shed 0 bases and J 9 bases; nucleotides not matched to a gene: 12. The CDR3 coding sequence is TGTGCCAGCAGCTTGGAGCTCAGCGGGAGGGGATCTGGGCAGTACTTC. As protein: CASSLELSGRGSGQYF.

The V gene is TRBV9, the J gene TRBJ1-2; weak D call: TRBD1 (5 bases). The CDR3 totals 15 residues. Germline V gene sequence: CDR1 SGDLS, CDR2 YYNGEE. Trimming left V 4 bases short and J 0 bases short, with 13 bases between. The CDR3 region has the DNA TGTGCCAGCAGCCCAAGGGACTGGGCTAACTATGGCTACACCTTC. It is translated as CASSPRDWANYGYTF.

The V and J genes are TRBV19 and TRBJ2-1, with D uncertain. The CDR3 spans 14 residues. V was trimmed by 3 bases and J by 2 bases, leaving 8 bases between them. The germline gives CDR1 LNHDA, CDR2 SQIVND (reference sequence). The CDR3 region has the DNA TGTGCCAGTAGTATCCTAGACCCCTACAATGAGCAGTTCTTC. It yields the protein CASSILDPYNEQFF.

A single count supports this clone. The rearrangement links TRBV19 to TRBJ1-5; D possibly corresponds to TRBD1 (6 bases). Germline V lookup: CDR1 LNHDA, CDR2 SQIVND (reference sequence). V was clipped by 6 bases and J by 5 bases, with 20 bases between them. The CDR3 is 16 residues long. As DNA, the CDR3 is TGTGCCAGTAGCACAAGACCACAGGGAACCCATCAGCCCCAGCATTTT. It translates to CASSTRPQGTHQPQHF.

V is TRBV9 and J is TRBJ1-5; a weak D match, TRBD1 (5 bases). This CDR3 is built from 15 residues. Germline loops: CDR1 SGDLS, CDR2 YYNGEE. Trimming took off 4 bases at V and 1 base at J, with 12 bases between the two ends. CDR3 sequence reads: CASSQGLKSNQPQHF. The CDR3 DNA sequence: TGTGCCAGCAGCCAGGGTCTCAAGAGCAATCAGCCCCAGCATTTT. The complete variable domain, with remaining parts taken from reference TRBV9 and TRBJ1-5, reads DSGVTQTPKHLITATGQRVTLRCSPRSGDLSVYWYQQSLDQGLQFLIQYYNGEERAKGNILERFSAQQFPDLHSELNLSSLELGDSALYFCASSQGLKSNQPQHFGDGTRLSIL.

The CDR3: CASSKKRPGQSYEQYF. CDR3 DNA sequence: TGTGCCAGCAGCAAAAAACGTCCGGGACAGTCCTACGAGCAGTACTTC. V gene TRBV7-3 combines with J gene TRBJ2-7, with 7 positions matching TRBD1. Trimming took 5 bases from V and 1 from J; bases not matched to a gene: 11. From germline, CDR1 is SGHTA and CDR2 FQGTGA. CDR3 length equals 16 residues.

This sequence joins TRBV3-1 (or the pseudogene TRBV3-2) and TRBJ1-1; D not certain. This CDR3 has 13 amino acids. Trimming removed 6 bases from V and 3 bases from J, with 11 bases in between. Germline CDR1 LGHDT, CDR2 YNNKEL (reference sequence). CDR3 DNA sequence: TGTGCCAGCAGTCCCTCGGAGGACACTGAAGCTTTCTTT. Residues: CASSPSEDTEAFF.

CDR3: CASSVVAGRPMNTEAFF. Here the CDR3 DNA reads TGTGCCAGCAGCGTAGTCGCAGGGAGGCCCATGAACACTGAAGCTTTCTTT. The V gene is TRBV9, the J gene TRBJ1-1; D is possibly TRBD1 (5 bases). The CDR3 is 17 amino acids. The germline CDR1 and CDR2 sequences are SGDLS and YYNGEE. The V and J ends lost 0 bases and 0 bases respectively, with 15 bases between them.